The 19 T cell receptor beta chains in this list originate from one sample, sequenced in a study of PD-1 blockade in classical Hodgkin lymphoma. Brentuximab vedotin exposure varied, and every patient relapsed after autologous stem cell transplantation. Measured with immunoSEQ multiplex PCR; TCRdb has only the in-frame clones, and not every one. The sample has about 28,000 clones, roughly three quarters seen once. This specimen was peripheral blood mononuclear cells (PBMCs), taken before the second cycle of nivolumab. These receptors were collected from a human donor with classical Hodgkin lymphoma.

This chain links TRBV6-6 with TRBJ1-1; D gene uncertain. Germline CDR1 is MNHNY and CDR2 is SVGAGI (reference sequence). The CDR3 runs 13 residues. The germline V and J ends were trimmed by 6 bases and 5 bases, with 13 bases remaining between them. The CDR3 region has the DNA TGTGCCAGCAGATCATTAGGGCAGACTGAAGCTTTCTTT. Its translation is CASRSLGQTEAFF.

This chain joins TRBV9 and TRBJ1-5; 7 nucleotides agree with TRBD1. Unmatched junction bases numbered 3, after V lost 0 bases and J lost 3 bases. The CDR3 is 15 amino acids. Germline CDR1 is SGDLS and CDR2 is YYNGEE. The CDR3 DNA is TGTGCCAGCAGCGTAGGGGGACAGTACAATCAGCCCCAGCATTTT. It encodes CASSVGGQYNQPQHF.

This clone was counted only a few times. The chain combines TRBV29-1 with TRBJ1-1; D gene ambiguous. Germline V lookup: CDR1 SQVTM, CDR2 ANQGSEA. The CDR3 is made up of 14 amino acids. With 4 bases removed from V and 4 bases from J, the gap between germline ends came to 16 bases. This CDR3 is CSVGARMGPTEAFF. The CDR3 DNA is TGCAGCGTTGGAGCCCGCATGGGCCCCACTGAAGCTTTCTTT. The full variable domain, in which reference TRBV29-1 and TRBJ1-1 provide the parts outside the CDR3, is SAVISQKPSRDICQRGTSLTIQCQVDSQVTMMFWYRQQPGQSLTLIATANQGSEATYESGFVIDKFPISRPNLTFSTLTVSNMSPEDSSIYLCSVGARMGPTEAFFGQGTRLTVV.

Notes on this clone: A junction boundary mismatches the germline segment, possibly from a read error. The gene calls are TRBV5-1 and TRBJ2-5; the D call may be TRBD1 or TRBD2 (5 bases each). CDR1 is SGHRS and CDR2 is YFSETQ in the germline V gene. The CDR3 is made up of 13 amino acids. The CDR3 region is CASSFRGPETQYF. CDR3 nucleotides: TGTGCCAGCAGCTTCCGGGGACCAGAGACCCAGTACTTC.

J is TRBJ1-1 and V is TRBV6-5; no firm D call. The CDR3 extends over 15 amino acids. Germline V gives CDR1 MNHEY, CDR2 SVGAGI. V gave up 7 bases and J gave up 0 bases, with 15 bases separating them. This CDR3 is CASTNLRVMNTEAFF. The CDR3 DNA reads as TGTGCCAGCACTAATCTGAGGGTTATGAACACTGAAGCTTTCTTT.

The CDR3 DNA sequence: TGTGCCAGCAGCGACCTCTTGGCGGACAGTGGCAATCAGCCCCAGCATTTT. Translation: CASSDLLADSGNQPQHF. This chain joins TRBV9 and TRBJ1-5; D might be TRBD1 (6 bases). In germline, CDR1 is SGDLS, CDR2 YYNGEE. This CDR3 contains 17 residues. V lost 3 bases to trimming and J lost 2 bases, with 18 bases between them.

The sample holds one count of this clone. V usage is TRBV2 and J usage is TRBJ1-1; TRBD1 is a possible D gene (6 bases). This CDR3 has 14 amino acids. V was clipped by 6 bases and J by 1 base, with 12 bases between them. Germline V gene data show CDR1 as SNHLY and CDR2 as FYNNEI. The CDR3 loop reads CASRFQGRNTEAFF. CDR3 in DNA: TGTGCCAGCAGATTTCAGGGGCGGAACACTGAAGCTTTCTTT.

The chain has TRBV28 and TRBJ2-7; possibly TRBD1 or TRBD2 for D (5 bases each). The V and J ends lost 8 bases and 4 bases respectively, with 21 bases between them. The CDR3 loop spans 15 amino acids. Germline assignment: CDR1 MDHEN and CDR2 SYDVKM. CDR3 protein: CASSVGRAAVYEQYV. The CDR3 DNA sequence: TGTGCCAGCTCGGTGGGGCGGGCTGCGGTGTACGAGCAGTACGTC.

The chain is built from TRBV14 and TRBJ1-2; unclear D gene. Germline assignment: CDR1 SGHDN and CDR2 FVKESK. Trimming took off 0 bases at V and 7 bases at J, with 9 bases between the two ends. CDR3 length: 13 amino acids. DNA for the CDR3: TGTGCCAGCAGCCAAGACTACGATCGTGGCTACACCTTC. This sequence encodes CASSQDYDRGYTF.

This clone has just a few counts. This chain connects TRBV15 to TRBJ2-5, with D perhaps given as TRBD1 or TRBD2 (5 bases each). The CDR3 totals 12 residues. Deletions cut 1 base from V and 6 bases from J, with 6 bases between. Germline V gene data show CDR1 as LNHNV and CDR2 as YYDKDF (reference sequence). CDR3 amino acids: CATSRAGQTQYF. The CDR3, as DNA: TGTGCCACCAGCAGAGCGGGGCAGACCCAGTACTTC.

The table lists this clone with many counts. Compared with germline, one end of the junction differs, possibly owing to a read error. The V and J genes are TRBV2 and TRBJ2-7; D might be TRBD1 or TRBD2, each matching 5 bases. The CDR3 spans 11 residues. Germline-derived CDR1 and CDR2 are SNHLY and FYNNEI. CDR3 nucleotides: TGTGCCAGCAGTGATAGGTCGATGGGACGATTC. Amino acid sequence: CASSDRSMGRF.

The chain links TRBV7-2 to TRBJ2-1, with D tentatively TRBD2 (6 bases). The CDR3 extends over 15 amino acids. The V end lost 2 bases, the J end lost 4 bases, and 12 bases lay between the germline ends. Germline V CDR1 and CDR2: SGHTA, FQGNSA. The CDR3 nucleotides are TGTGCCAGCAGCTTAAGGCCAAGCGGGTACAATGAGCAGTTCTTC. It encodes CASSLRPSGYNEQFF.

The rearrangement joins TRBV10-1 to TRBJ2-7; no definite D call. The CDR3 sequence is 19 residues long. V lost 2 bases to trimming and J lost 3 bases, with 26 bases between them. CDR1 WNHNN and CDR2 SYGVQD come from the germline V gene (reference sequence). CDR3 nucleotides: TGCGCCAGCAGTGAGGGGTTACGTAGGAAGTCGGAAAGGCTCTACGAGCAGTACGTC. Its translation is CASSEGLRRKSERLYEQYV.

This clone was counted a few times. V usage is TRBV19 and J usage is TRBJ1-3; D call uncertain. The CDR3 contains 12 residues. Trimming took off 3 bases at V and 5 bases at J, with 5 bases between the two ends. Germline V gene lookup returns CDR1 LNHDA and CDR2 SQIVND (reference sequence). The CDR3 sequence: CASSINRNTIYF. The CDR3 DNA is TGTGCCAGTAGTATCAACAGAAACACCATATATTTT.

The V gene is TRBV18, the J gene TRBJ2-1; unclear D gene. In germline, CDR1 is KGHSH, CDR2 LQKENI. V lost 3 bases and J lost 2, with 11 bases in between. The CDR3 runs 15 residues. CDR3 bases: TGTGCCAGCTCACCTCCCCGACCTACCTACAATGAGCAGTTCTTC. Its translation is CASSPPRPTYNEQFF.

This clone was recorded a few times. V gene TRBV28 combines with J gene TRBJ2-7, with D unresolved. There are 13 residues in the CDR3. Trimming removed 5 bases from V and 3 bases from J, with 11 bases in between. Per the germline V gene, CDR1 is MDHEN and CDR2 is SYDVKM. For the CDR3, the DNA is TGTGCCAGCAGTCGGACCCCAGGCTACGAGCAGTACGTC. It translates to CASSRTPGYEQYV.

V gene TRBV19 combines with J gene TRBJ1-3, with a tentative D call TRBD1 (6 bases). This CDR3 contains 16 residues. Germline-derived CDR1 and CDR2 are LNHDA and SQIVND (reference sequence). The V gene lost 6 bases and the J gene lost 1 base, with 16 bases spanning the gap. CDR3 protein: CASRETGRTSGNTIYF. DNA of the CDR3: TGTGCCAGTAGGGAGACAGGTCGTACTTCTGGAAACACCATATATTTT.

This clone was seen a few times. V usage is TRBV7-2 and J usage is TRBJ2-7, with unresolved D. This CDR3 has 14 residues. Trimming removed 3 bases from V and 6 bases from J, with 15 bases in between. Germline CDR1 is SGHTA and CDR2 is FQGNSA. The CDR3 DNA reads TGTGCCAGCAGCTTGGCCCCCGGACGAAGCGAGCAGTACTTC. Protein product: CASSLAPGRSEQYF.

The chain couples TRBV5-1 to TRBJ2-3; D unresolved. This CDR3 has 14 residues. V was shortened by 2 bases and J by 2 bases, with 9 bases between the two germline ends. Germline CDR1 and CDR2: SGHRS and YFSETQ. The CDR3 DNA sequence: TGCGCCAGCAGCTTTCGGCAGACCACAGATACGCAGTATTTT. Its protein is CASSFRQTTDTQYF. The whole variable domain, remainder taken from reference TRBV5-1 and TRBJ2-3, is KAGVTQTPRYLIKTRGQQVTLSCSPISGHRSVSWYQQTPGQGLQFLFEYFSETQRNKGNFPGRFSGRQFSNSRSEMNVSTLELGDSALYLCASSFRQTTDTQYFGPGTRLTVL.